These T cell receptor beta chains were read from a single sample in a study of blood T cell repertoires in COVID-19. Here immunoSEQ multiplex PCR was the method, and the copy in TCRdb shows in-frame clones only, minus some. The table records more than 200,000 clones, roughly 80% of them present only once. Material for sequencing was peripheral blood. Receptors were obtained from a woman older than 75 with COVID-19, enrolled during active disease. Both conserved end residues are part of each CDR3. D genes are given only for firm matches. The size field is filled for only some rows; it gives once, few, many or a size class.

-	TRBV7-2	TRBJ2-7	once	TGTGCCAGCAGCTTAGCTACTTCGTCCTACGAGCAGTACTTC	CASSLATSSYEQYF
-	TRBV14	TRBJ1-2	-	TGTGCCAGCAGCCAGTGGGCCAACTATGGCTACACCTTC	CASSQWANYGYTF
TRBD2	TRBV30	TRBJ2-1	once	TGTGCCTGGAGTGCCCCCGGGACTAGAAGAAATGAGCAGTTCTTC	CAWSAPGTRRNEQFF
-	TRBV5-1	TRBJ2-1	-	TGCGCCAGCAGCTTGGCTGGCGGGACCTACAATGAGCAGTTCTTC	CASSLAGGTYNEQFF
-	TRBV29-1	TRBJ1-2	once	TGCAGCGTTGAATCAGAGGGAGTCTATGGCTACACCTTC	CSVESEGVYGYTF
-	TRBV3-1/TRBV3-2	TRBJ1-5	-	TGTGCCAGCAGCCAAGATACGGGCAATCAGCCCCAGCATTTT	CASSQDTGNQPQHF
TRBD1	TRBV5-1	TRBJ2-5	-	TGCGCCAGCAGCTGGGGGACAGGGGGCCAAGAGACCCAGTACTTC	CASSWGTGGQETQYF
TRBD2	TRBV3-1/TRBV3-2	TRBJ2-3	-	TGTGCCAGCAGCCAAGATATCCAGCGGGGGACAGATACGCAGTATTTT	CASSQDIQRGTDTQYF
-	TRBV27	TRBJ1-1	few	TGTGCCAGCAGATCGCCAGGGCTGAACACTGAAGCTTTCTTT	CASRSPGLNTEAFF
-	TRBV18	TRBJ2-7	-	TGTGCCAGCTCGACAGGACGGAGGACCCAAAGCTCCTACGAGCAGTACTTC	CASSTGRRTQSSYEQYF
TRBD2	TRBV7-9	TRBJ2-3	-	TGTGCCAGCAGCTTGTTTAGCGGGGCGGGGGATACGCAGTATTTT	CASSLFSGAGDTQYF
TRBD1	TRBV4-1	TRBJ1-2	-	TGCGCCAGCAGCCAGGCCGGGACAGGTCACTATGGCTACACCTTC	CASSQAGTGHYGYTF
-	TRBV2	TRBJ1-6	-	TGTGCCAGCAGTGTAGCGGCAGGGTTCTCACCCCTCCACTTT	CASSVAAGFSPLHF
TRBD1	TRBV18	TRBJ1-1	-	TGTGCCAGCTCACCAGAGGGGGCCTACTCGCCGGCTTTCTTT	CASSPEGAYSPAFF
-	TRBV7-9	TRBJ2-7	few	TGTGCCAGCAGCCCTTCCGGGACTGGGCTGGGGCAGTACTTC	CASSPSGTGLGQYF
-	TRBV6-5	TRBJ1-1	once	TGTGCCAGCCAAAGGGAGTTCCGCACTGAAGCTTTCTTT	CASQREFRTEAFF
TRBD2	TRBV6-5	TRBJ2-1	-	TGTGCCAGCAGACTAGCGGGAGTGCGCAATGAGCAGTTCTTC	CASRLAGVRNEQFF
-	TRBV4-3	TRBJ1-2	-	TGCGCCAGCAGCCAAGTAGATCAGGGGATGGGGGGCTACACCTTC	CASSQVDQGMGGYTF